This TCR beta chain was captured in a study of blood T cell repertoires in COVID-19. The protocol was immunoSEQ multiplex PCR, while the TCRdb copy is restricted to in-frame clones and leaves out a portion. The table has fewer than 350,000 clones, approximately 90% seen once. V shed 1 base and J shed 1 base, with 9 bases lying between them. This CDR3 contains 15 residues. CDR1 SGHTA and CDR2 FQGTGA come from the germline V gene. The sequencing input was peripheral blood. This clonotype was obtained from a woman aged 25-40 years with COVID-19, enrolled during active disease. V and J are TRBV7-3 and TRBJ2-3, with D unclear. CDR3 amino acids: CASSLRQLGTDTQYF. CDR3 in DNA: TGTGCCAGCAGCTTAAGGCAGCTAGGCACAGATACGCAGTATTTT.